Shown below are 32 T cell receptor beta chains from a single sample sequenced in a study of human T cells and chemical hapten exposure. Time point noted: patch test 1, 2 weeks after DPC sensitization. Treatment noted: therapeutic diphenylcyclopropenone sensitization with weekly scalp DPC. TCRdb used MiXCR to reprocess the RACE reads, holding one entry per CDR3 protein. The data contain under 200,000 distinct CDR3 sequences, approximately 14% of them seen just once; the ten biggest clones take up about 1.8%. Specimen: whole blood, collected in connection with sensitization to the hapten diphenylcyclopropenone (DPC). These receptors were obtained from a woman aged 30 to 39 with alopecia areata. Some clones in this sample may be carry-over from other donors' samples.

The rearrangement uses TRBV27 and TRBJ2-1; D remains ambiguous. This CDR3 contains 11 residues. V shed 8 bases and J shed 10 bases, with 12 bases lying between them. Germline-derived CDR1 and CDR2 are MNHEY and SMNVEV (reference sequence). CDR3 sequence: CASRTSGEQFF. The CDR3, as DNA: TGTGCCAGCCGGACCTCGGGCGAGCAGTTCTTC.

The V gene is TRBV6-2 or TRBV6-3, the J gene TRBJ2-7, with 8 bases identical to TRBD1. Germline CDR1 reads MNHEY; CDR2 reads SVGEGT. The CDR3 spans 16 residues. V shed 4 bases, J shed 5 bases, and the junction held 13 bases outside the gene matches. Written as DNA, the CDR3 is TGTGCCAGCAGTTCCATCAGGACAGGGACGACGAACGAGCAGTACTTC. Its protein is CASSSIRTGTTNEQYF.

The CDR3: CASSPLAGQVPFNEQFF. CDR3 nucleotide sequence: TGTGCCAGCAGCCCCCTCGCCGGACAGGTCCCTTTCAATGAGCAGTTCTTC. This chain joins TRBV3-1 and TRBJ2-1; 7 nucleotides line up with TRBD1. Germline V gene lookup returns CDR1 LGHDT and CDR2 YNNKEL (reference sequence). This CDR3 spans 17 amino acids. Trimming removed 4 bases from V and 6 bases from J; junction bases left unmatched: 15.

This clonotype was counted ten times or more. This rearrangement joins TRBV12-3 or TRBV12-4 to TRBJ2-2; maybe TRBD1 (6 bases). The V and J ends lost 7 bases and 0 bases respectively, with 15 bases between them. This CDR3 contains 16 residues. In nucleotides, the CDR3 is TGTGCCAGCACCCCCTTACAGGGAGCGAACACCGGGGAGCTGTTTTTT. It yields the protein CASTPLQGANTGELFF.

Ten or more counts support this clonotype. This chain uses TRBV21-1 with TRBJ1-1; the table names TRBD1, a call not compared with the DNA. TRBV21-1 is a recognized pseudogene. The CDR3 is 12 residues long. The CDR3 DNA reads as TGTGCCAGCAGCCCCAGGGTGAGAGGAGCTTTCTTT. The encoded protein is CASSPRVRGAFF.

This clonotype appeared many times. This chain uses TRBV20-1 with TRBJ1-2, with 7 bases fitting TRBD1. This CDR3 is 14 amino acids long. CDR1 and CDR2 from the germline V gene are DFQATT and SNEGSKA (reference sequence). With V trimmed by 2 bases and J by 4 bases, 7 bases remained unmatched. CDR3 amino acids: CSARIRGRPYGYTF. DNA of the CDR3: TGCAGTGCTAGAATTAGGGGGCGTCCCTATGGCTACACCTTC.

This clonotype was found a few times. The chain is built from TRBV12-3 or TRBV12-4 and TRBJ1-1; 7 nucleotides line up with TRBD1. This CDR3 has 14 amino acids. Unmatched junction bases numbered 9, after V lost 6 bases and J lost 5 bases. CDR3 sequence: CASRVEQGRTEAFF. The CDR3 bases are TGTGCCAGCAGAGTTGAACAGGGGAGGACTGAAGCTTTCTTT.

At least ten counts were recorded for this clonotype. The chain is built from TRBV4-3 and TRBJ2-5; D is ambiguous. CDR1 LGHNA and CDR2 YSLEER come from the germline V gene. V dropped 0 bases and J dropped 3 bases, with 11 bases sitting between them. The CDR3 contains 15 residues. The chain's CDR3 is CASSQDRYWKETQYF. CDR3 in DNA: TGCGCCAGCAGCCAAGATCGGTACTGGAAAGAGACCCAGTACTTC.

Only a few counts were recorded for this clonotype. The chain links TRBV23-1 to TRBJ2-7; D gene ambiguous. TRBV23-1 is filed as an ORF, its function uncertain. CDR3 length: 13 residues. The germline V and J ends were trimmed by 1 base and 4 bases, with 8 bases remaining between them. CDR3 in amino acids: CASSQWAGYEQYF. The CDR3 DNA reads TGCGCCAGCAGTCAATGGGCCGGGTACGAGCAGTACTTC.

CDR3 amino acids: CASNAGTGVSYEQYF. CDR3 nucleotides: TGTGCCAGCAACGCCGGGACAGGGGTCTCCTACGAGCAGTACTTC. The chain is built from TRBV7-2 and TRBJ2-7; 10 bases are a match to TRBD1. There are 15 residues in the CDR3. Trimming took 7 bases from V and 0 from J; bases not matched to a gene: 6. Germline V gene lookup returns CDR1 SGHTA and CDR2 FQGNSA. The full variable domain, rest sourced from reference TRBV7-2 and TRBJ2-7, is GAGVSQSPSNKVTEKGKDVELRCDPISGHTALYWYRQSLGQGLEFLIYFQGNSAPDKSGLPSDRFSAERTGGSVSTLTIQRTQQEDSAVYLCASNAGTGVSYEQYFGPGTRLTVT.

This clonotype came up a few times. The CDR3 sequence: CASSSGGWSYEQYF. CDR3 bases: TGTGCCAGCAGTTCGGGGGGGTGGTCCTACGAGCAGTACTTC. This rearrangement joins TRBV6-6 to TRBJ2-7, with 8 bases aligning to TRBD2. Germline V gene data show CDR1 as MNHNY and CDR2 as SVGAGI (reference sequence). The CDR3 runs 14 residues. V shed 4 bases and J 1 base; nucleotides not matched to a gene: 3.

This clonotype showed up just a few times. The V and J genes are TRBV6-5 and TRBJ1-2; TRBD1 is a possible D gene (5 bases). Per the germline V gene, CDR1 is MNHEY and CDR2 is SVGAGI. The CDR3 is 15 amino acids. V dropped 0 bases and J dropped 7 bases, with 15 bases sitting between them. The CDR3 protein is CASSYSNKAGFGYTF. CDR3 sequence (DNA): TGTGCCAGCAGTTACTCGAATAAGGCAGGGTTTGGCTACACCTTC.

The rearrangement joins TRBV13 to TRBJ2-3; D is ambiguous. Looked up from germline, CDR1 is PRHDT and CDR2 is FYEKMQ (reference sequence). There are 16 residues in the CDR3. V was pared by 2 bases and J by 0 bases, with 12 bases between. CDR3 sequence (DNA): TGTGCCAGCAGCTTAATTGTCGGCCCTAGCACAGATACGCAGTATTTT. This gives the protein CASSLIVGPSTDTQYF.

This clonotype was found a few times. The chain links TRBV7-2 to TRBJ1-5, with unresolved D. Germline assignment: CDR1 SGHTA and CDR2 FQGNSA. The CDR3 length is 12 residues. V gave up 7 bases and J gave up 5 bases, with 9 bases separating them. CDR3 region: CASTIGYQPQHF. CDR3 DNA: TGTGCCAGCACGATTGGGTATCAGCCCCAGCATTTT. The variable domain in full, completed from reference TRBV7-2 and TRBJ1-5, reads GAGVSQSPSNKVTEKGKDVELRCDPISGHTALYWYRQSLGQGLEFLIYFQGNSAPDKSGLPSDRFSAERTGGSVSTLTIQRTQQEDSAVYLCASTIGYQPQHFGDGTRLSIL.

This clonotype was picked up a small number of times. The V gene is TRBV19, the J gene TRBJ2-2; 7 bases are a match to TRBD1. The CDR3 runs 17 residues. Germline-derived CDR1 and CDR2 are LNHDA and SQIVND (reference sequence). V trimming: 2 bases; J trimming: 0 bases; junction bases outside the gene matches: 6. DNA for the CDR3: TGTGCCAGTAGTATAACTCGGACAGGACCGAACACCGGGGAGCTGTTTTTT. Its translation: CASSITRTGPNTGELFF.

This clonotype was observed once. The chain has TRBV19 and TRBJ2-7; D not certain. V was trimmed by 4 bases and J by 6 bases, leaving 13 bases between them. The CDR3 loop spans 13 amino acids. The germline gives CDR1 LNHDA, CDR2 SQIVND (reference sequence). This CDR3 is CASSTGFLTEQYF. The CDR3 DNA sequence: TGTGCCAGTAGTACCGGGTTCCTTACCGAGCAGTACTTC.

This clonotype was detected only a few times. DNA for the CDR3: TGCGCCAGCAGCCACCCCGGGACGGATCAACAGTACTTC. This encodes CASSHPGTDQQYF. The chain carries TRBV4-1 and TRBJ2-7; TRBD1 or TRBD2 may be the D gene (5 bases each). The CDR3 totals 13 residues. V lost 3 bases and J lost 10, with 16 bases in between. CDR1 and CDR2 (germline): MGHRA, YSYEKL.

The chain combines TRBV9 with TRBJ2-5; D call uncertain. V gave up 1 base and J gave up 2 bases, with 6 bases separating them. This CDR3 comprises 13 residues. Germline V gene lookup returns CDR1 SGDLS and CDR2 YYNGEE. CDR3 DNA sequence: TGTGCCAGCAGCGTATCAGTACAAGAGACCCAGTACTTC. It encodes CASSVSVQETQYF.

This chain uses TRBV7-9 with TRBJ2-1; 11 bases match TRBD2. Looked up from germline, CDR1 is SEHNR and CDR2 is FQNEAQ (reference sequence). With 1 base clipped from V and 5 bases from J, the junction kept 1 base outside the gene matches. The CDR3 extends over 15 amino acids. In DNA, the CDR3 is TGTGCCAGCAGCTTAGGTAGCGGGAGGGACAATGAGCAGTTCTTC. It translates to CASSLGSGRDNEQFF. The whole variable domain, filled in from reference TRBV7-9 and TRBJ2-1, reads DTGVSQNPRHKITKRGQNVTFRCDPISEHNRLYWYRQTLGQGPEFLTYFQNEAQLEKSRLLSDRFSAERPKGSFSTLEIQRTEQGDSAMYLCASSLGSGRDNEQFFGPGTRLTVL.

The rearrangement uses TRBV27 and TRBJ2-3; no reliable D call. V was pared by 6 bases and J by 4 bases, with 14 bases between. The CDR3 covers 14 residues. The germline CDR1 and CDR2 sequences are MNHEY and SMNVEV (reference sequence). The CDR3 loop reads CASRPMGYADTQYF. The DNA for the CDR3 is TGTGCCAGCAGGCCAATGGGGTATGCAGATACGCAGTATTTT.

This clonotype was seen repeatedly, ten times or more. This chain connects TRBV10-3 to TRBJ1-2; D not resolved. Germline V gene sequence: CDR1 ENHRY, CDR2 SYGVKD. The CDR3 has 13 amino acids. Trimming took 0 bases from V and 8 from J, leaving 10 bases between them. The CDR3 is CAISESRQMGYTF. As DNA, the CDR3 is TGTGCCATCAGTGAGTCGCGCCAAATGGGCTACACCTTC.

This clonotype was counted a few times. The chain is built from TRBV29-1 and TRBJ2-1; D remains ambiguous. The germline V and J ends were trimmed by 7 bases and 10 bases, with 11 bases remaining between them. CDR1 and CDR2 from the germline V gene are SQVTM and ANQGSEA. CDR3 length: 10 amino acids. The CDR3 nucleotides read TGCAGCGGAGGAGAGAGCGAGCAGTTCTTC. This codes for CSGGESEQFF.

This clonotype was counted only a few times. This CDR3 is CASSLHGGQTQYF. The CDR3 nucleotides are TGTGCCAGCAGCCTACACGGAGGACAGACCCAGTACTTC. The gene calls are TRBV6-5 and TRBJ2-5, with D tentatively TRBD2 (5 bases). Trimming stripped 6 bases from V and 6 bases from J, with 14 bases between. The CDR3 has 13 amino acids. The germline CDR1 and CDR2 sequences are MNHEY and SVGAGI.

Regarding this clonotype: The CDR3 does not end in the conserved phenylalanine or tryptophan, so this is likely a read error. This rearrangement joins TRBV10-2 to TRBJ2-3, with 8 bases matching TRBD2. Germline V lookup: CDR1 WSHSY, CDR2 SAAADI. Trimming at V came to 8 bases and at J to 12 bases, leaving 1 base not matched to a gene. The CDR3 has 9 amino acids. This chain's CDR3 is CASGLAQYS. CDR3 sequence (DNA): TGCGCCAGCGGACTAGCACAGTATTCT.

This clonotype showed up many times. The V call is TRBV29-1, the J call TRBJ2-3, with TRBD1 as a possible D gene (5 bases). The CDR3 loop spans 11 amino acids. V was cut by 4 bases and J by 3 bases, with 5 bases left in between. The germline gives CDR1 SQVTM, CDR2 ANQGSEA. CDR3 protein: CSVAGTDTQYF. The CDR3 DNA follows: TGCAGCGTTGCAGGGACAGATACGCAGTATTTT.

With regard to this clonotype: A read error may produce the germline difference seen at one junction end. The chain uses TRBV19 and TRBJ2-1; D is undetermined. The CDR3 runs to 15 residues. Germline V gives CDR1 LNHDA, CDR2 SQIVND (reference sequence). The CDR3 spells CASSIPNVGFNEPFF. The CDR3 DNA reads TGTGCCAGTAGTATCCCCAACGTCGGATTTAATGAGCCGTTCTTC.

This clonotype was seen only a few times. The chain combines TRBV20-1 with TRBJ2-7; TRBD1 aligns across 10 bases. V was pared by 3 bases and J by 1 base, with 9 bases of the junction left unmatched. From germline, CDR1 is DFQATT and CDR2 SNEGSKA (reference sequence). This CDR3 comprises 16 residues. CDR3 protein: CSARSRRQGASYEQYF. The CDR3, as DNA: TGCAGTGCTAGGTCTCGTAGACAGGGGGCGTCCTACGAGCAGTACTTC.

Concerning this clonotype: It may be a read error: a sequence one base away is much more abundant. The V and J genes are TRBV2 and TRBJ2-7; tentatively, D is TRBD1 (6 bases). CDR3 length: 12 residues. Germline CDR1 reads SNHLY; CDR2 reads FYNNEI. CDR3 region: CASSSDSYELYF. CDR3 sequence (DNA): TGTGCCAGCAGTTCGGACAGCTACGAGCTGTACTTC.

This clonotype was counted many times. This CDR3 reads CATSTAPRGSDTQYF. Written as DNA, the CDR3 is TGTGCCACCAGTACCGCGCCGAGGGGATCAGATACGCAGTATTTT. V and J are TRBV24-1 and TRBJ2-3; D could derive from TRBD1 or TRBD2 (5 bases each). Trimming cost V 6 bases and J 4 bases, with 16 bases left between them. Germline assignment: CDR1 KGHDR and CDR2 SFDVKD. This CDR3 contains 15 residues.

This chain uses TRBV12-3 or TRBV12-4 with TRBJ2-1, with 11 bases lining up with TRBD1. The CDR3 is made up of 15 amino acids. J gave up 8 bases and V 3 bases, and 6 bases lay outside the gene matches. The CDR3 spells CASSFSGQGAYEQFF. The CDR3 bases are TGTGCCAGCAGTTTTTCAGGACAGGGGGCCTATGAGCAGTTCTTC.

This clonotype has a handful of counts. This rearrangement joins TRBV10-3 to TRBJ2-7; D is unclear. Germline loops: CDR1 ENHRY, CDR2 SYGVKD. Deletions cut 8 bases from V and 2 bases from J, with 13 bases between. This CDR3 contains 13 residues. CDR3 sequence: CAIRAADPYEQYF. The DNA of the CDR3 is TGTGCCATCCGGGCCGCCGATCCCTACGAGCAGTACTTC.

The genes are TRBV7-9 and TRBJ1-1; D is uncertain. The V gene lost 2 bases and the J gene lost 5 bases, with 9 bases spanning the gap. CDR3 length: 13 amino acids. CDR1 and CDR2 (germline): SEHNR, FQNEAQ (reference sequence). CDR3 coding DNA: TGTGCCAGCAGCTTAAGCCACAAAACTGAAGCTTTCTTT. As protein: CASSLSHKTEAFF.